This T cell receptor beta chain stems from a study of shared clonotypes between healthy human individuals. In the case of this clone: Its antigen is as yet unknown.

Sorted subsets were amplified in replicate PCRs using 200 ng DNA, about 30,000 T cell genomes. Using immunoSEQ multiplex PCR, the repertoire was profiled, and TCRdb retains in-frame clones only, with some absent. The sample has more than 600,000 clones, roughly nine tenths seen once; the top ten hold about 24%. Study observations and caveats: Non-shared clonotypes had lower generation probabilities than clonotypes shared by all four sorted-subset donors. Estimated clonotype richness was generally higher in naive than memory subsets.

V lost 1 base, J lost 3 bases, and 6 bases stayed unmatched. CDR3 length: 17 amino acids. CDR1 is SGHTA and CDR2 is FQGNSA in the germline V gene. Only CD45RO-negative cells positively selected for CCR7 counted as naive CD8 cells, so terminally differentiated effector memory CD45RA+ cells were excluded. Recent acute infections and vaccinations were absent in the healthy HIV-negative adult donors. The sequence derives from a man between 25 and 39 years old in good health. The source material was naive CD8+ T cells sorted from blood. The chain employs TRBV7-2 and TRBJ1-5; 10 bases match TRBD1. The CDR3 coding sequence is TGTGCCAGCAGCTTAGTGTTTGGACAGGGGGACAATCAGCCCCAGCATTTT. Translated, it gives CASSLVFGQGDNQPQHF.